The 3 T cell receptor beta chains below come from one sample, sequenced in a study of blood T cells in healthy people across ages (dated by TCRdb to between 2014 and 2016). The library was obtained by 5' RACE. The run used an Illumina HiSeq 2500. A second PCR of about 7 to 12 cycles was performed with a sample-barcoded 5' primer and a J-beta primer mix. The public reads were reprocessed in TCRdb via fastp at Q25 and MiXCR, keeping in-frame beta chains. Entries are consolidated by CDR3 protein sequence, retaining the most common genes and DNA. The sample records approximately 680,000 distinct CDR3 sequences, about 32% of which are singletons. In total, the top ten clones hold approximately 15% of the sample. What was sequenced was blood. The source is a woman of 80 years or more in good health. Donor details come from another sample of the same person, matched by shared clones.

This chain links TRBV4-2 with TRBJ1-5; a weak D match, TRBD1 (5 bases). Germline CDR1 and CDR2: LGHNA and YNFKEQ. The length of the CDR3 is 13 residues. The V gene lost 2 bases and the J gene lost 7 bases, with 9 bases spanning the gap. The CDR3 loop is CASSQSGAQPQHF. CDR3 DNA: TGTGCCAGCAGCCAAAGCGGGGCGCAGCCCCAGCATTTT.

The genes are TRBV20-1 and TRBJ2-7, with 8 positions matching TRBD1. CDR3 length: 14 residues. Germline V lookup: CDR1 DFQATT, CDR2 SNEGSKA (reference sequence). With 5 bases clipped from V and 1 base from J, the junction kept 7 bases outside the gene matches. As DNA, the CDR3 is TGCAGTGCTCAGGGACAGGTTTTTTCCTACGAGCAGTACTTC. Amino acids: CSAQGQVFSYEQYF.

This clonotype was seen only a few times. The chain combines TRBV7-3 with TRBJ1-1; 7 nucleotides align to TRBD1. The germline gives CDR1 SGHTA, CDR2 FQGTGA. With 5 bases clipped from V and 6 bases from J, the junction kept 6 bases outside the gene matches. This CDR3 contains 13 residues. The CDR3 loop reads CASSAGGGPEAFF. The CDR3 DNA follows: TGTGCCAGCAGCGCAGGGGGGGGCCCTGAAGCTTTCTTT.